This T cell receptor beta chain was profiled in a study of blood T cell repertoires in COVID-19. About the study: Samples of COVID-19 (acute and convalescent) were obtained from the United States, Italy and Spain. Sources were T cells, B-cell-depleted T cells, or PBMCs; the material itself was cDNA or gDNA.

Trimming at V came to 6 bases and at J to 4 bases, leaving 5 bases not matched to a gene. This CDR3 has 14 amino acids. CDR1 is KGHSH and CDR2 is LQKENI in the germline V gene. In the authors' methods: Estimated nucleated cell counts came from reference gene primer amplification. TCRdb's table, derived via immunoSEQ multiplex PCR, lists solely in-frame clones and lacks some. Clone size and the V and J calls come from that table; the DNA yielded D and trimming. This table holds roughly 200,000 clones, approximately 79% found once. The rearrangement uses TRBV18 and TRBJ1-4, with 7 bases lining up with TRBD1. The origin of this receptor is a man aged 50 to 60 who had recovered from COVID-19. The sample consisted of peripheral blood. The CDR3 here is CASSRQGRNEKLFF. In nucleotides, the CDR3 is TGTGCCAGCTCCCGACAGGGACGTAATGAAAAACTGTTTTTT.